Included here is one T cell receptor beta chain sequence, with context. Generated by immunoSEQ multiplex PCR, the TCRdb table keeps only in-frame clones and is missing some. The top ten hold approximately 0.39% of the sample, which has over 80,000 clones, 90% to 95% seen once. This record belongs to a study of OX40 agonist ivuxolimab in advanced cancers. Excluded were patients having autoimmune disease history or systemic immunosuppression. The origin of this receptor is an adult with an advanced solid tumor such as melanoma, head and neck, liver or kidney cancer. This specimen consisted of CD4+ or CD8+ T cells sorted from blood, obtained in a trial of the OX40 agonist ivuxolimab.

The CDR3 nucleotides read TGCAGCGTTGCCAGCACAGATACGCAGTATTTT. Amino acid sequence: CSVASTDTQYF. The rearrangement joins TRBV29-1 to TRBJ2-3, with D hard to call. This CDR3 is built from 11 residues. V gave up 4 bases and J gave up 0 bases, with 2 bases separating them. CDR1 is SQVTM and CDR2 is ANQGSEA in the germline V gene.